This T cell receptor (beta chain) appears in the sequencing data of a study of OX40 agonist ivuxolimab in advanced cancers. On the study more broadly: Participants could have had prior anti-PD-1, anti-PD-L1 or anti-CTLA-4 therapy, and roughly 40% had some.

TCRdb's copy holds only in-frame clones and misses some; the assay was immunoSEQ multiplex PCR. The data contain 55,000 to 75,000 clones, more than 80% of them singletons. Baseline was the first blood sampling point, followed by cycle 4 day 1 and cycle 7 day 1. This CDR3 is 11 amino acids long. The germline V and J ends were trimmed by 2 bases and 3 bases, with 4 bases remaining between them. Per the germline V gene, CDR1 is DFQATT and CDR2 is SNEGSKA (reference sequence). The rearrangement links TRBV20-1 to TRBJ1-1; unclear D gene. The clonotype comes from an adult with an advanced solid tumor such as melanoma, head and neck, liver or kidney cancer. Sequences were derived from CD4+ or CD8+ T cells sorted from blood, sampled in a trial of the OX40 agonist ivuxolimab. Here the CDR3 DNA reads TGCAGTGCTAGACAGGACACTGAAGCTTTCTTT. Amino acids: CSARQDTEAFF.